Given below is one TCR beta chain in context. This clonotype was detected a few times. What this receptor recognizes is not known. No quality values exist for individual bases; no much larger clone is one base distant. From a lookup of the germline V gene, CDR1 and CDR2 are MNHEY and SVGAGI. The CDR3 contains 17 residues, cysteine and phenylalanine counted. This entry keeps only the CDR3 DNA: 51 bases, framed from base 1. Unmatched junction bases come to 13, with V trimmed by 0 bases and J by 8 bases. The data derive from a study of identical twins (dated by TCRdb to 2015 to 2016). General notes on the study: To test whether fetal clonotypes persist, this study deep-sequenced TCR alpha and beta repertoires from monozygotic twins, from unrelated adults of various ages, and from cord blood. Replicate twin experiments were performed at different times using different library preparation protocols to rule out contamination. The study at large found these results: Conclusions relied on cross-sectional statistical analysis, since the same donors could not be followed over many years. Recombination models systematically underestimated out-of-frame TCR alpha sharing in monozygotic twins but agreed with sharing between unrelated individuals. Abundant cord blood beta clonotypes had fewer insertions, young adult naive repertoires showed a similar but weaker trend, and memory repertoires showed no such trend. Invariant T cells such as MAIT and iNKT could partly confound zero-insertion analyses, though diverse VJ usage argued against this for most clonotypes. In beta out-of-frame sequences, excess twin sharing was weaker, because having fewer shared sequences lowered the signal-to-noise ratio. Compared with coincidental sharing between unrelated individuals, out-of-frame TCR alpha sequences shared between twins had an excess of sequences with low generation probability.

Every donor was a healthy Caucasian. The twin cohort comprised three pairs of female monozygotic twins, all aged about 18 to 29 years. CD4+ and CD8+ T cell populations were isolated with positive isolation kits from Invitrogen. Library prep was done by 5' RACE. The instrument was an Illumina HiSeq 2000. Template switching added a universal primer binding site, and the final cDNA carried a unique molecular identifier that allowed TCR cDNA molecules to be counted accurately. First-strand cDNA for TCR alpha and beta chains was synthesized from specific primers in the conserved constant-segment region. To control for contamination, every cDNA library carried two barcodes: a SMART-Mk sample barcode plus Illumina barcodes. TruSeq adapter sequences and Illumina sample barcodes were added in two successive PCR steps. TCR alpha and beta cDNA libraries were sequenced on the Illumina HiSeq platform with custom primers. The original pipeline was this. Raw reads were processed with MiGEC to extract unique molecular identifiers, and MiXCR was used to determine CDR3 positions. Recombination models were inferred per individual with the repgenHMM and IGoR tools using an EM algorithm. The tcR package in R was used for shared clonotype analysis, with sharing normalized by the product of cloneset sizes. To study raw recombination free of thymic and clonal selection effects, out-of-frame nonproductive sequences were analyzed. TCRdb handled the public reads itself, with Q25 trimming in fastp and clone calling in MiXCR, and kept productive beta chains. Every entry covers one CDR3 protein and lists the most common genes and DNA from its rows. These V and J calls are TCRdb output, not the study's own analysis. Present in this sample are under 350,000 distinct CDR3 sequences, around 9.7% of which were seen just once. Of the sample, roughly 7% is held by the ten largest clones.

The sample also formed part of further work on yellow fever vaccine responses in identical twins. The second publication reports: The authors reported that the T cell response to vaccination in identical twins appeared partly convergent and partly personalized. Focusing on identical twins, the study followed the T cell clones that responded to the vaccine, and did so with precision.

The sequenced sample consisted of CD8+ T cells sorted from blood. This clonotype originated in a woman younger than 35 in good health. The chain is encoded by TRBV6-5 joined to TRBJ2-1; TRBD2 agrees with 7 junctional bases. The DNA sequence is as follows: TGTGCCAGCAGTTACTCCAGTTTCGGCGGGGGAAGGGATGAGCAGTTCTTC. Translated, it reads CASSYSSFGGGRDEQFF.